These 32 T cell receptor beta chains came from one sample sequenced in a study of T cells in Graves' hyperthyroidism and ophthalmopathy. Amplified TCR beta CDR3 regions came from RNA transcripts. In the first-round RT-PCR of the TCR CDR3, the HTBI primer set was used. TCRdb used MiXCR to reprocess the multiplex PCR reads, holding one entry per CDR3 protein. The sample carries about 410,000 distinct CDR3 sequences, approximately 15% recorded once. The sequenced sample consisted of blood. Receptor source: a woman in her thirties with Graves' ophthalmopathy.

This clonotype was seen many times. CDR3 residues: CASSLEQGPGGYGYTF. CDR3 coding DNA: TGTGCCAGCAGCTTAGAACAGGGCCCGGGAGGGTATGGCTACACCTTC. J is TRBJ1-2 and V is TRBV11-2; tentatively, D is TRBD1 (6 bases). CDR1 is SGHAT and CDR2 is FQNNGV in the germline V gene. This CDR3 spans 16 amino acids. V lost 0 bases, J lost 5 bases, and 16 bases lay in between.

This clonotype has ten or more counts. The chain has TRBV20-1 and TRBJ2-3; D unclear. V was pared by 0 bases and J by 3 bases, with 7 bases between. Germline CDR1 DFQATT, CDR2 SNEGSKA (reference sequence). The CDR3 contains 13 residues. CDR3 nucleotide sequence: TGCAGTGCTAGAGATGTTTCGACAGATACGCAGTATTTT. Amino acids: CSARDVSTDTQYF.

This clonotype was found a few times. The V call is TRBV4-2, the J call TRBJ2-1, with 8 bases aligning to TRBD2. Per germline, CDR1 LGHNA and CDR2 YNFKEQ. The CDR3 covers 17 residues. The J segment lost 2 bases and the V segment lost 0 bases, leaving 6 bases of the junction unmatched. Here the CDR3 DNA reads TGTGCCAGCAGCCAAGAGGTACCAGCGGGGGCCTACAATGAGCAGTTCTTC. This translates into CASSQEVPAGAYNEQFF.

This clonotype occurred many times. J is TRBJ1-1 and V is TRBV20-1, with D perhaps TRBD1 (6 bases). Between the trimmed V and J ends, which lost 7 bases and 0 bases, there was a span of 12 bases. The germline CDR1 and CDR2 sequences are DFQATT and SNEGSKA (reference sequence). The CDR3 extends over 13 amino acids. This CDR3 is CSVPRGLNTEAFF. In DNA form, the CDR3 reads TGCAGTGTCCCCAGGGGCTTGAACACTGAAGCTTTCTTT.

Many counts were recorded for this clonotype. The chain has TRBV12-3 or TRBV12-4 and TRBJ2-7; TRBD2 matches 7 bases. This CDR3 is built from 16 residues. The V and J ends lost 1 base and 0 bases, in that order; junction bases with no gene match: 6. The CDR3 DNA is TGTGCCAGCAGTTTAGGGCTAGCGGTGACCTCCTACGAGCAGTACTTC. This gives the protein CASSLGLAVTSYEQYF.

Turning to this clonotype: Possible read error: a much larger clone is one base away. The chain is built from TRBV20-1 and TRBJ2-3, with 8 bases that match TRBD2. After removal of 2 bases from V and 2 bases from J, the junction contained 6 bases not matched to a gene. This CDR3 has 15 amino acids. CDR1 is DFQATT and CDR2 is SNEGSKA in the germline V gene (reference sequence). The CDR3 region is CSARPTSDNTDTQYF. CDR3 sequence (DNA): TGCAGTGCTAGACCGACTAGCGACAACACAGATACGCAGTATTTT.

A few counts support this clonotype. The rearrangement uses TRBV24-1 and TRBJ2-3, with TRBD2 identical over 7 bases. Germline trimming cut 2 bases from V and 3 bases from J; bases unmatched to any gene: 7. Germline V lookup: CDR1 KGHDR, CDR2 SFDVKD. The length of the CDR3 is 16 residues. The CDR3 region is CATSDSHQRGTDTQYF. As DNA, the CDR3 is TGTGCCACCAGTGATTCACACCAGCGGGGTACAGATACGCAGTATTTT.

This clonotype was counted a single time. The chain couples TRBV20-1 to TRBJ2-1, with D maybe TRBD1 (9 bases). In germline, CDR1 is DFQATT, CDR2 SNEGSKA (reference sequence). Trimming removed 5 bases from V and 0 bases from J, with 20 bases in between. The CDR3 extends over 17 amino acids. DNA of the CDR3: TGCAGTGCTTCCGGGGGGGGGGACAGGGACTCCTACAATGAGCAGTTCTTC. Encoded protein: CSASGGGDRDSYNEQFF.

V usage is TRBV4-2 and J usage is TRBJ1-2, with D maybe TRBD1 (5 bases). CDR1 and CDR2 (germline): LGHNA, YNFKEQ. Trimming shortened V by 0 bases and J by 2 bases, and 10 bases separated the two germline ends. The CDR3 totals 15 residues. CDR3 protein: CASSQDRRDNYGYTF. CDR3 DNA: TGTGCCAGCAGCCAAGATCGTAGGGACAACTATGGCTACACCTTC.

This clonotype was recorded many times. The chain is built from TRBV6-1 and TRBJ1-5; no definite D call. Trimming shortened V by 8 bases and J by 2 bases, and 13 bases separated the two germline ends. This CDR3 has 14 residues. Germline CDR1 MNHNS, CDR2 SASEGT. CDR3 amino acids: CASRLRVGNQPQHF. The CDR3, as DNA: TGTGCCAGCCGTTTGAGGGTGGGCAATCAGCCCCAGCATTTT.

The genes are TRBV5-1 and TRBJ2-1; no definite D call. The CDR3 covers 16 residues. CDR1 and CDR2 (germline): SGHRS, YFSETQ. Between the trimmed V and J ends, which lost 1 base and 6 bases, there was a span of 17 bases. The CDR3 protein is CASSLPFGLDFNEQFF. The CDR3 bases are TGCGCCAGCAGCTTGCCGTTCGGGTTAGATTTCAATGAGCAGTTCTTC.

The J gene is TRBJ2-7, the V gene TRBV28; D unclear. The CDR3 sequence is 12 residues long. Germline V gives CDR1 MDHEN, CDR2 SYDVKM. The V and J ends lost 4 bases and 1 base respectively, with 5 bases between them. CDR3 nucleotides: TGTGCCAGCAGTTCTCAGTCCTACGAGCAGTACTTC. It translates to CASSSQSYEQYF.

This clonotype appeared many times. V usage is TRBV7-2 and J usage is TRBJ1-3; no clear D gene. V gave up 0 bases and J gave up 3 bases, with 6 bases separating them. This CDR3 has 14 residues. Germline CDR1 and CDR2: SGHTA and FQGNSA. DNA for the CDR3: TGTGCCAGCAGCTTAGCCAGCCATGGAAACACCATATATTTT. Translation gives CASSLASHGNTIYF.

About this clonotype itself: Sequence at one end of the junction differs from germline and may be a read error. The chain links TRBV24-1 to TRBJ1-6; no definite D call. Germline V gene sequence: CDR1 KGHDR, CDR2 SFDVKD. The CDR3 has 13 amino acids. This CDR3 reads CAASGLTGSPPHF. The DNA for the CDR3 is TGTGCCGCCAGTGGTCTGACTGGTTCACCCCCCCACTTT.

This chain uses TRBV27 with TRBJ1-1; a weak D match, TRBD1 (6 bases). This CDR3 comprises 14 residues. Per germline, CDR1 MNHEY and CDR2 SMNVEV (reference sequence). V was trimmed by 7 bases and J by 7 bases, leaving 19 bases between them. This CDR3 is CASISPGGGFEAFF. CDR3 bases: TGTGCCAGCATATCTCCGGGGGGGGGCTTTGAAGCTTTCTTT.

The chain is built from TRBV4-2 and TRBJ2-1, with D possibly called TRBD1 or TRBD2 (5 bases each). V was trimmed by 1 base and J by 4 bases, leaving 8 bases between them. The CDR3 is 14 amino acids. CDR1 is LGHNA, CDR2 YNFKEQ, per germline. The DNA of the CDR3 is TGTGCCAGCAGCCAAGGGGACGGATACAATGAGCAGTTCTTC. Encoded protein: CASSQGDGYNEQFF.

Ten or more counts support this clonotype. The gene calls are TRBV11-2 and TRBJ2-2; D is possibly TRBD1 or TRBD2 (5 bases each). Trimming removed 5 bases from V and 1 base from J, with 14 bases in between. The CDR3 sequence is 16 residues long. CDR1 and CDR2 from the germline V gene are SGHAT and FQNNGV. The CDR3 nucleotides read TGTGCCAGCAGCACTAGGGGTTGGGGGAACACCGGGGAGCTGTTTTTT. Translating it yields CASSTRGWGNTGELFF.

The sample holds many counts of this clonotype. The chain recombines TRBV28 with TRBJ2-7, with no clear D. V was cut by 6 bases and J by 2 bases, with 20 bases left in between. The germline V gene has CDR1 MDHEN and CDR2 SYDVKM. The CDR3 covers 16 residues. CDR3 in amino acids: CASSRFAPGGAYEQYF. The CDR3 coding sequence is TGTGCCAGCAGCCGCTTCGCCCCGGGCGGCGCCTACGAGCAGTACTTC.

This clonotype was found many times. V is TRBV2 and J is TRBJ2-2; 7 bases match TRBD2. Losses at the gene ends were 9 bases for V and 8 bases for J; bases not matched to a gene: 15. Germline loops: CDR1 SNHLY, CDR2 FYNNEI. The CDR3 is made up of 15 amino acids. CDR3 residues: CASIKSGEPLGELFF. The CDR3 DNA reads TGTGCCAGTATTAAAAGCGGGGAACCGCTGGGGGAGCTGTTTTTT.

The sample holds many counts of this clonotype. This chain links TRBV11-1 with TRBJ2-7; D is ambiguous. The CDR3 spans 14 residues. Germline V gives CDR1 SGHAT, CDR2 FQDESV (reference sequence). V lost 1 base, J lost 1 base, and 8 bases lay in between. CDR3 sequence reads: CASSLEAVSYEQYF. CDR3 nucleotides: TGTGCCAGCAGCTTAGAGGCGGTTTCCTACGAGCAGTACTTC. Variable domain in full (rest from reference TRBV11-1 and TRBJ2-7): EAEVAQSPRYKITEKSQAVAFWCDPISGHATLYWYRQILGQGPELLVQFQDESVVDDSQLPKDRFSAERLKGVDSTLKIQPAELGDSAMYLCASSLEAVSYEQYFGPGTRLTVT.

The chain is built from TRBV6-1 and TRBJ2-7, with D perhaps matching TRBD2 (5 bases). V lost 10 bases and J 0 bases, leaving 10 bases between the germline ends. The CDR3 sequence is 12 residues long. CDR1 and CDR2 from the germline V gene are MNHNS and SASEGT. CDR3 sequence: CAIHGVSYEQYF. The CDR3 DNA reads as TGTGCCATCCACGGGGTCTCCTACGAGCAGTACTTC.

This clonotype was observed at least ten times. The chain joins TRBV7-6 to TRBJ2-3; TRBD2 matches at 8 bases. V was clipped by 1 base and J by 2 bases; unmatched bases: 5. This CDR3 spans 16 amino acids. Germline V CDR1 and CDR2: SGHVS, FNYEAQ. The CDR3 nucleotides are TGTGCCAGCAGCTTAGATGGCGGGGGGCTCACAGATACGCAGTATTTT. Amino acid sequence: CASSLDGGGLTDTQYF.

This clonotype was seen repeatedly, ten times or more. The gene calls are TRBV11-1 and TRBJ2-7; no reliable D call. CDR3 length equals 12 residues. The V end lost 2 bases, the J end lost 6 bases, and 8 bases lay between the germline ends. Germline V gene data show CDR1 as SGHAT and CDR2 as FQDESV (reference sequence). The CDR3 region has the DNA TGTGCCAGCAGCTTAAGGCCGCGCGAGCAGTACTTC. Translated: CASSLRPREQYF. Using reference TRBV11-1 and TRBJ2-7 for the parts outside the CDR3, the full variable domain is EAEVAQSPRYKITEKSQAVAFWCDPISGHATLYWYRQILGQGPELLVQFQDESVVDDSQLPKDRFSAERLKGVDSTLKIQPAELGDSAMYLCASSLRPREQYFGPGTRLTVT.

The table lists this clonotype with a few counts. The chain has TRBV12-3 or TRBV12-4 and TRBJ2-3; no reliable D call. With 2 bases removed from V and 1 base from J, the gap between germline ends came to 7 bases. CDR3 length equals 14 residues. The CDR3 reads CASSLYTGTDTQYF. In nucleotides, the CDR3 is TGTGCCAGCAGTTTATACACTGGCACAGATACGCAGTATTTT.

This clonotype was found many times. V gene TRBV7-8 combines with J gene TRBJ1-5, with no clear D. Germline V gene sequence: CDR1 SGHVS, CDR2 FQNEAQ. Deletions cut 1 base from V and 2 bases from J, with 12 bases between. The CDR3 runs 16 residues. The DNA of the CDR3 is TGTGCCAGCAGCTTAGTTGAGGGCTTGGGCAATCAGCCCCAGCATTTT. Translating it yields CASSLVEGLGNQPQHF.

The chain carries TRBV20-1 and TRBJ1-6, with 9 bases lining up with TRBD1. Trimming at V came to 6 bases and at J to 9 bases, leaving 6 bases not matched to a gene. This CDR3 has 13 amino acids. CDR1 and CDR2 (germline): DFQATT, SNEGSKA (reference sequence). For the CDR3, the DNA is TGCAGTGCGGCCGGGACAGGGCTTTCACCCCTCCACTTT. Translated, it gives CSAAGTGLSPLHF.

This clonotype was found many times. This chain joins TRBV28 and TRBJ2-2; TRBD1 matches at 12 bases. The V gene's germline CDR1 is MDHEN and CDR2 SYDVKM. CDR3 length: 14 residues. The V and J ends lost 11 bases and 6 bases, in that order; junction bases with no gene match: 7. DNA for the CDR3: TGTGCCTCAACGGGACAGGGGGCTTCCGGGGAGCTGTTTTTT. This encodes CASTGQGASGELFF.

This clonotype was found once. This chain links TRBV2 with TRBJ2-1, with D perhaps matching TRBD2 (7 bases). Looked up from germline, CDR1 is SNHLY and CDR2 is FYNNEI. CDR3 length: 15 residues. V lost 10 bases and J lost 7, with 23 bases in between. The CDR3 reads CATDRIAAGANEQFF. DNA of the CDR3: TGTGCCACCGATCGTATAGCGGCGGGGGCTAATGAGCAGTTCTTC.

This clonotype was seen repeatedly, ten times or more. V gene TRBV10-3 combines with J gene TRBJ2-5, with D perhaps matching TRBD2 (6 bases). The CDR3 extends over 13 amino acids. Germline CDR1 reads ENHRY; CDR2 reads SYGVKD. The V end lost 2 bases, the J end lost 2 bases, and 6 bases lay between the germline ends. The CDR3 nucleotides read TGTGCCATCAGTGAGGCGGGACAAGAGACCCAGTACTTC. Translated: CAISEAGQETQYF.

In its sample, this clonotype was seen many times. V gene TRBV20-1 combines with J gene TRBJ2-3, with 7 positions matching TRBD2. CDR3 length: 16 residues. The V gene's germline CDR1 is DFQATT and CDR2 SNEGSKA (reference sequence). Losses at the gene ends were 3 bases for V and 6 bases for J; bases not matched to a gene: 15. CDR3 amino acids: CSASIVLTSERDTQYF. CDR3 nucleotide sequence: TGCAGTGCTAGCATCGTCCTTACTAGCGAGAGGGATACGCAGTATTTT.

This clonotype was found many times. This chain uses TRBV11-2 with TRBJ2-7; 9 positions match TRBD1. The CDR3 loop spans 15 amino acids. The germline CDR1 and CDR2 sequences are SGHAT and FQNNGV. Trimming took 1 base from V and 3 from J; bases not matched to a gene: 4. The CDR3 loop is CASSLGGQGFYEQYF. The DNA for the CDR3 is TGTGCCAGCAGCTTAGGGGGACAGGGATTCTACGAGCAGTACTTC.

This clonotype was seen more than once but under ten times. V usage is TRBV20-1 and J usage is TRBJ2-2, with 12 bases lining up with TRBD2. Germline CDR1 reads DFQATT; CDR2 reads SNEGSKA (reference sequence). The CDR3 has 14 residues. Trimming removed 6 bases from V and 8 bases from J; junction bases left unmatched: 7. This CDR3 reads CSADGLAGRGELFF. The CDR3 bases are TGCAGTGCGGACGGACTAGCGGGGAGAGGGGAGCTGTTTTTT.